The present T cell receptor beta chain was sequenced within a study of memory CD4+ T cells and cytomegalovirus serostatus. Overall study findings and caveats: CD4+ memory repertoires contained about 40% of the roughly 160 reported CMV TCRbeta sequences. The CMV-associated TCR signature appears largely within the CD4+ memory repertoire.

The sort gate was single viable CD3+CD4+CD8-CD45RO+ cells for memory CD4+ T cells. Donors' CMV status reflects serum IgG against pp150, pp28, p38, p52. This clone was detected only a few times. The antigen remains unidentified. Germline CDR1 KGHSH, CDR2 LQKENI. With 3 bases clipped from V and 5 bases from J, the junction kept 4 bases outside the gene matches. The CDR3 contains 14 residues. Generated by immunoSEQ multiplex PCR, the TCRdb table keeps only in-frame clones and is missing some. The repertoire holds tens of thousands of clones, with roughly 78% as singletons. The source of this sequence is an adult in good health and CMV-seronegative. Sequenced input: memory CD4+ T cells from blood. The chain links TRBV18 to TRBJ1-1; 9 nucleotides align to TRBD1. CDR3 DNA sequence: TGTGCCAGCTCACCCTCAGACAGGGGGACTGAAGCTTTCTTT. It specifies CASSPSDRGTEAFF.